This T cell receptor beta chain is from a study of vaccination and CD4 T cells after COVID-19. The CDR3 sequence is 14 residues long. In germline, CDR1 is SNHLY, CDR2 FYNNEI. Trimming pared 4 bases from V and 2 bases from J, leaving 11 bases between. MiXCR, applied by TCRdb to the PCR reads, yields one record per CDR3 protein. The sample carries 25,000 or so distinct CDR3 sequences, about 54% recorded once. Positive PCR dates spanned March to December 2020, predating US Alpha, Beta and Delta variants. The chain employs TRBV2 and TRBJ1-2, with D unresolved. The material sequenced was CD4+ T cells from blood, taken before SARS-CoV-2 vaccination. This receptor was identified in a human donor who had recovered from COVID-19. CDR3 DNA: TGTGCCAGCAGTGGGCCGGAGGGCAACTATGGCTACACCTTC. This translates into CASSGPEGNYGYTF.